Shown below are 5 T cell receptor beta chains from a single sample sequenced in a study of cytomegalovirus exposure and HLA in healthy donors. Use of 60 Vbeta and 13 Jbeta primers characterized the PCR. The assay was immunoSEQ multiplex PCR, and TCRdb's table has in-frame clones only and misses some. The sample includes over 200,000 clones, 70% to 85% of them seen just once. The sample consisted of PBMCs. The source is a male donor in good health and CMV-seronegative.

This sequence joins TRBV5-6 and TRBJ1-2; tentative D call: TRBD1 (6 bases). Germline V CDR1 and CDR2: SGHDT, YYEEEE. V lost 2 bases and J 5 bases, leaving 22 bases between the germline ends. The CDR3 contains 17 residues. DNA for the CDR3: TGTGCCAGCAGCTTATCAGGGGCACGCTTATCACCATATGGCTACACCTTC. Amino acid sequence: CASSLSGARLSPYGYTF.

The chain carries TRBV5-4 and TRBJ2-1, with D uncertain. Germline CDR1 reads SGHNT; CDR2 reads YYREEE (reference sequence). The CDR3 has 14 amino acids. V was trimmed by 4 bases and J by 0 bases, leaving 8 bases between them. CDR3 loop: CASSQISSYNEQFF. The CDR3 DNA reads TGTGCCAGCAGCCAGATAAGCTCCTACAATGAGCAGTTCTTC.

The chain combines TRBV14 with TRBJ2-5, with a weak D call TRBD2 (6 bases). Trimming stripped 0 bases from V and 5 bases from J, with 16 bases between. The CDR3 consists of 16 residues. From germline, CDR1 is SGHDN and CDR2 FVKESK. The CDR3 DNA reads TGTGCCAGCAGCCAAGAAGAAATCGGGGGTGAGGAGACCCAGTACTTC. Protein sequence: CASSQEEIGGEETQYF. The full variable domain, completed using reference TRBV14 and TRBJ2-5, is EAGVTQFPSHSVIEKGQTVTLRCDPISGHDNLYWYRRVMGKEIKFLLHFVKESKQDESGMPNNRFLAERTGGTYSTLKVQPAELEDSGVYFCASSQEEIGGEETQYFGPGTRLLVL.

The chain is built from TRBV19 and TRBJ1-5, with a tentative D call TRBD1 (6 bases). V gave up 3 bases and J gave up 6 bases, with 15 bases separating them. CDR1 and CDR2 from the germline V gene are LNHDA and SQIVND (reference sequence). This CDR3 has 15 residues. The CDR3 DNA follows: TGTGCCAGTAGTATGGACAGTGAGGTAGGTCAGCCCCAGCATTTT. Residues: CASSMDSEVGQPQHF.

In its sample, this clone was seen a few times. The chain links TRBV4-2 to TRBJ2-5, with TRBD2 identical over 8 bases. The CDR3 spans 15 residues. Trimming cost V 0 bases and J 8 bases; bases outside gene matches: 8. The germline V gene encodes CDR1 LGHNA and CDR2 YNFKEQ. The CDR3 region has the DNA TGTGCCAGCAGCCAAGAATTGTCCAGCGGGAGAACCCAGTACTTC. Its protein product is CASSQELSSGRTQYF.